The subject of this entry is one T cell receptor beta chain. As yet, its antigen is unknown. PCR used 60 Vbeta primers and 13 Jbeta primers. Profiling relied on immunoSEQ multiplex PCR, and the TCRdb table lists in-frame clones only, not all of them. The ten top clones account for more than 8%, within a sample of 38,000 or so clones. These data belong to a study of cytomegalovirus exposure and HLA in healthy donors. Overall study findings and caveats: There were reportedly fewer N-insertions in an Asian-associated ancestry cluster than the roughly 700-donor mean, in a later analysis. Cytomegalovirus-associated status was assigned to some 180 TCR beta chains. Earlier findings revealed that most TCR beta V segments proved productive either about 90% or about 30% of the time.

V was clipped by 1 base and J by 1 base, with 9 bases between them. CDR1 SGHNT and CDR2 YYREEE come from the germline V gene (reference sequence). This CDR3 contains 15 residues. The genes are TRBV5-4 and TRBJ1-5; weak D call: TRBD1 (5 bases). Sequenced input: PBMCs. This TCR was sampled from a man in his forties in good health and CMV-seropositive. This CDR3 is CASSLSGNSNQPQHF. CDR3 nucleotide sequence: TGTGCCAGCAGCTTGTCAGGGAACAGCAATCAGCCCCAGCATTTT.